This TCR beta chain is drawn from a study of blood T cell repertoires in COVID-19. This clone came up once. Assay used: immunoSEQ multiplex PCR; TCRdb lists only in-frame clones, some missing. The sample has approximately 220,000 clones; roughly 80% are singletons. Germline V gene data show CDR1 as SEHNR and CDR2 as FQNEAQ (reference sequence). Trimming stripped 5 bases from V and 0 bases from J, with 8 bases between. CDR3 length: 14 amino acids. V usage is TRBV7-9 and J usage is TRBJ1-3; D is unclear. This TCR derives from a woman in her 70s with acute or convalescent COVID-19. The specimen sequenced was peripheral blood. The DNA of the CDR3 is TGTGCCAGCAGCCAAGACACCTCTGGAAACACCATATATTTT. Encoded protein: CASSQDTSGNTIYF.